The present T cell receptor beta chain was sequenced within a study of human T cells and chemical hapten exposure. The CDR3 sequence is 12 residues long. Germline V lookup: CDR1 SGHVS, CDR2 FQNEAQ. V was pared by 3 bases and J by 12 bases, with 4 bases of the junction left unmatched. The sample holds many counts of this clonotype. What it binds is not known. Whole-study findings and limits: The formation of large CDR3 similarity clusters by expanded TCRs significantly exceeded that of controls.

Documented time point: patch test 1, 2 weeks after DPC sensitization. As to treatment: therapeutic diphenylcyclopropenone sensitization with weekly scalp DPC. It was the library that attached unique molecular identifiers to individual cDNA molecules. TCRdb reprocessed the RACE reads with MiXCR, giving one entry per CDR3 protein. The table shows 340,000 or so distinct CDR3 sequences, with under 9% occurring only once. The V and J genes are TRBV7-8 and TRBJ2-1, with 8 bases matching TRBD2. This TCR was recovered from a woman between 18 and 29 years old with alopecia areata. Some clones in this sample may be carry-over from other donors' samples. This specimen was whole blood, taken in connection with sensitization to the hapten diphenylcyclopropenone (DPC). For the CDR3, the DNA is TGTGCCAGCAGCTTGGGTCTAGCGGGGCAGTTCTTC. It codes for CASSLGLAGQFF. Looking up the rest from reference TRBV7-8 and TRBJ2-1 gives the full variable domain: GAGVSQSPRYKVAKRGQDVALRCDPISGHVSLFWYQQALGQGPEFLTYFQNEAQLDKSGLPSDRFFAERPEGSVSTLKIQRTQQEDSAVYLCASSLGLAGQFFGPGTRLTVL.